Listed below are T cell receptor beta chains from one sample, sequenced in a study of blood T cell repertoires in COVID-19. Sequencing was performed with immunoSEQ multiplex PCR; in TCRdb, only in-frame clones are kept and a portion is missing. The sample carries about 210,000 clones, roughly nine tenths recorded once. The sample was peripheral blood. The receptor set was obtained from a man aged 30 to 45 with acute or convalescent COVID-19. The CDR3 runs from the conserved cysteine through the conserved F or W. A D gene is named only where the DNA matches it firmly. Clone size is not always given. Where it is, it says once, few, many or a class for expanded clones.

abundance	v_gene	d_gene	j_gene	CDR3nt	CDR3aa
.	TRBV3-1/TRBV3-2	TRBD1	TRBJ1-3	TGTGCCAGCAGCCAAGCCAAGACAGGGGGAAACACCATATATTTT	CASSQAKTGGNTIYF
.	TRBV28	TRBD2	TRBJ2-1	TGTGCCAGCACCGGGGGGGAAAGCTCCTACAATGAGCAGTTCTTC	CASTGGESSYNEQFF
.	TRBV7-2	TRBD2	TRBJ2-1	TGTGCCAGCAGCCCGGGGACTAGCGGATACAATGAGCAGTTCTTC	CASSPGTSGYNEQFF
.	TRBV19	TRBD1	TRBJ2-7	TGTGCCAGTAGTAAGGGACAGGGGTCCTACGAGCAGTACTTC	CASSKGQGSYEQYF
.	TRBV11-2	.	TRBJ2-3	TGTGCCAGCACCCTGGCGGCGGGCACAGATACGCAGTATTTT	CASTLAAGTDTQYF
.	TRBV7-8	TRBD1	TRBJ1-2	TGTGCCAGCAGTCGAAAGGACAGGGTGTTCGGCTACACCTTC	CASSRKDRVFGYTF
.	TRBV6-5	.	TRBJ1-5	TGTGCCAGCAGTTACGCAACCAGTCAGCCCCAGCATTTT	CASSYATSQPQHF
.	TRBV2	.	TRBJ2-3	TGTGCCAGCAGTGTGGAGGATACGCAGTATTTT	CASSVEDTQYF
.	TRBV28	.	TRBJ1-6	TGTGCCAGCACCCCCCGGGTCAAAAATTCACCCCTCCACTTT	CASTPRVKNSPLHF
.	TRBV24-1	TRBD1	TRBJ2-7	TGTGCCACCAGTGATCCCCGGGACAGGACTTACGAGCAGTACTTC	CATSDPRDRTYEQYF
once	TRBV6-6	.	TRBJ1-3	TGTGCCAGCACGTCGTCCTTCTCTGGAAACACCATATATTTT	CASTSSFSGNTIYF
.	TRBV5-1	TRBD2	TRBJ2-7	TGCGCCAGCAGCTCTAGCGGGACTAACGAGCAGTACTTC	CASSSSGTNEQYF
.	TRBV18	.	TRBJ2-1	TGTGCCAGCTCACCAGGGGCGTTCTTAGGCTCCTACAATGAGCAGTTCTTC	CASSPGAFLGSYNEQFF
.	TRBV30	TRBD1	TRBJ1-2	TGTGCCTGGAGTCCTACGGGACAGCTAAACTATGGCTACACCTTC	CAWSPTGQLNYGYTF
.	TRBV30	.	TRBJ2-3	TGTGCCTGGAGAATAACGGGAGGGGGCGATACGCAGTATTTT	CAWRITGGGDTQYF
.	TRBV7-9	.	TRBJ2-1	TGTGCCAGCAGCGTATTGAATGAGCAGTTCTTC	CASSVLNEQFF
.	TRBV19	TRBD1	TRBJ1-5	TGTGCCAGTAGTATGTTGACAGGGTTTCAGCCCCAGCATTTT	CASSMLTGFQPQHF
.	TRBV27	TRBD2	TRBJ2-5	TGTGCCAGCAGTTCTCTCGGGACTAGCGGGGGGGAGACCCAGTACTTC	CASSSLGTSGGETQYF
.	TRBV4-2	TRBD1	TRBJ1-2	TGTGCCAGCAGCCAAGGAGATACAGGGGTGATATATGGCTACACCTTC	CASSQGDTGVIYGYTF
.	TRBV13	TRBD1	TRBJ2-5	TGTGCCAGCAGCTGGGGACAGGGCCAGACCCAGTACTTC	CASSWGQGQTQYF
.	TRBV7-3	TRBD2	TRBJ2-3	TGTGCCAGCAGCTCCCTAGCGGGAGAAACAGATACGCAGTATTTT	CASSSLAGETDTQYF
.	TRBV9	.	TRBJ1-3	TGTGCCAGCAGCGTAGTTGCCAGCTCTGGAAACACCATATATTTT	CASSVVASSGNTIYF
.	TRBV10-1	TRBD1	TRBJ2-3	TGCGCCAGCAGTCGCTATTCAGGGGGCAAGCTTGATACGCAGTATTTT	CASSRYSGGKLDTQYF
once	TRBV10-1	TRBD1	TRBJ2-7	TGCGCCAGCAGTCCCTCACCGGGACAGGGTATCTCCTACGAGCAGTACTTC	CASSPSPGQGISYEQYF
.	TRBV5-4	.	TRBJ1-2	TGTGCCAGCAGCTTGAGGGGGGGGAACTATGGCTACACCTTC	CASSLRGGNYGYTF
.	TRBV7-9	TRBD2	TRBJ2-1	TGTGCCAGCAGCTTTTGGCGGGGGGGCTACAATGAGCAGTTCTTC	CASSFWRGGYNEQFF
.	TRBV6-6	TRBD1	TRBJ2-5	TGTGCCAGCAGGAGGCAAACAGGGGGCCTGGGGACCCAGTACTTC	CASRRQTGGLGTQYF
.	TRBV29-1	.	TRBJ2-3	TGCAGCGTTCACGGGAGCACAGATACGCAGTATTTT	CSVHGSTDTQYF
.	TRBV28	.	TRBJ1-1	TGTGCCAGCAGTTTATCGGGGATCACTGAAGCTTTCTTT	CASSLSGITEAFF
once	TRBV28	.	TRBJ1-6	TGTGCCAGCAGTTTTTGGAACAGTTCAAATTCACCCCTCCACTTT	CASSFWNSSNSPLHF
.	TRBV6-6	.	TRBJ1-1	TGTGCCAGCAGTCCCGCGGGGGGCACTTACATGAACACTGAAGCTTTCTTT	CASSPAGGTYMNTEAFF
.	TRBV10-1	TRBD1	TRBJ1-6	TGCGCCAGCAGTGCTGACAGGGGCTATTCACCCCTCCACTTT	CASSADRGYSPLHF
.	TRBV20-1	.	TRBJ2-7	TGCAGTGCTAGTCCCGGGAGTCGGGCTCGCGAGCAGTACTTC	CSASPGSRAREQYF
.	TRBV7-8	.	TRBJ2-3	TGTGCCAGCAGCTCAGGGTTTTCTAGCACAGATACGCAGTATTTT	CASSSGFSSTDTQYF
.	TRBV10-3	.	TRBJ1-2	TGTGCCATCAGTGAGTCCTTAGGGAGGGCAAACTACACCTTC	CAISESLGRANYTF
.	TRBV5-6	TRBD1	TRBJ2-7	TGTGCCAGCAGCCCTCGCCGGACAGGGTGGGAGTCCTACGAGCAGTACTTC	CASSPRRTGWESYEQYF
.	TRBV28	.	TRBJ2-6	TGTGCCAGCAGTTTTTCCGGGGCTGGGGCCAACGTCCTGACTTTC	CASSFSGAGANVLTF
.	TRBV10-3	TRBD1	TRBJ1-2	TGTGCCACCGCACAGGGGGCTGATGGCTACACCTTC	CATAQGADGYTF
.	TRBV7-3	.	TRBJ2-2	TGTGCCAGCAGCCTACGAGGCACCGGGGAGCTGTTTTTT	CASSLRGTGELFF
.	TRBV7-2	TRBD1	TRBJ1-1	TGTGCCAGCAGCTTCGACAGGGCTGGCACTGAAGCTTTCTTT	CASSFDRAGTEAFF
.	TRBV9	.	TRBJ2-3	TGTGCCAGCAGCGTCCTAGAAACAGATACGCAGTATTTT	CASSVLETDTQYF
few	TRBV9	.	TRBJ1-3	TGTGCCAGCAGCGTAGGCCTGACGGAGAACACCATATATTTT	CASSVGLTENTIYF
.	TRBV30	.	TRBJ1-2	TGTGCCTGGAGTGTTACTCGGGGCTACACCTTC	CAWSVTRGYTF
once	TRBV14	.	TRBJ1-2	TGTGCCAGCAGCCAAGATCTGAGAGGGCGGCAGGAAGGCTACACCTTC	CASSQDLRGRQEGYTF
.	TRBV6-6	.	TRBJ2-3	TGTGCCAGCAACTTGTTACAGGGTACGGATACGCAGTATTTT	CASNLLQGTDTQYF
.	TRBV7-2	.	TRBJ1-1	TGTGCCAGCAGCACCACAGGGTACACTGAAGCTTTCTTT	CASSTTGYTEAFF
once	TRBV2	TRBD1	TRBJ2-3	TGTGCCAGCAGTGGATTGACAGGGGGGGATACGCAGTATTTT	CASSGLTGGDTQYF